The 17 T cell receptor beta chains presented below share a single source sample, sequenced in a study of shared clonotypes between healthy human individuals (dated by TCRdb to 2018 to 2021). Receptor amplification or capture employed the immunoSEQ multiplex PCR assay. Here the immuneACCESS table is served through TCRdb, limited to in-frame sequences with V and J called. Missing clones are a known gap in these copies; in checked studies unresolved V genes cover under half, and the rest lacks a known reason. A total of about 2 million clones appear in this sample, 90% to 95% of them only once. The ten largest clones add up to 0.1% to 0.15% of the sample. The source material was naive CD4+ T cells sorted from blood. The cell subset or site label, read with the paper, signifies: CD45RA+ positively selected. These receptors came from a man younger than 35 in good health.

This clone turned up a few times. This sequence joins TRBV19 and TRBJ1-6; TRBD1 aligns across 11 bases. CDR1 and CDR2 (germline): LNHDA, SQIVND (reference sequence). This CDR3 is 14 amino acids long. The J segment lost 6 bases and the V segment lost 6 bases, leaving 1 base of the junction unmatched. In nucleotides, the CDR3 is TGTGCCAGTAGGGGGACAGGGGGTAATTCACCCCTCCACTTT. Its protein product is CASRGTGGNSPLHF.

The gene calls are TRBV5-1 and TRBJ2-1; D might be TRBD2 (6 bases). CDR3 size: 15 residues. The germline gives CDR1 SGHRS, CDR2 YFSETQ. Trimming removed 5 bases from V and 0 bases from J, with 12 bases in between. This CDR3 reads CASSRSTSSYNEQFF. The DNA for the CDR3 is TGCGCCAGCAGTAGGTCGACTAGCTCCTACAATGAGCAGTTCTTC.

The genes are TRBV9 and TRBJ2-5, with 11 bases fitting TRBD2. Germline V gene lookup returns CDR1 SGDLS and CDR2 YYNGEE. CDR3 length: 19 amino acids. V lost 4 bases and J lost 0; bases outside the gene matches: 14. The CDR3 DNA is TGTGCCAGCAGCCCAGGGACTAGCGGAGCCCTAATCCACCAAGAGACCCAGTACTTC. Protein: CASSPGTSGALIHQETQYF.

CDR3 in amino acids: CASSSDRGNQPQHF. The CDR3 nucleotides are TGTGCCAGCAGCTCGGACAGGGGCAATCAGCCCCAGCATTTT. V gene TRBV7-8 combines with J gene TRBJ1-5; 8 bases align to TRBD1. Germline V lookup: CDR1 SGHVS, CDR2 FQNEAQ. The V and J ends lost 4 bases and 2 bases, in that order; junction bases with no gene match: 1. The CDR3 is 14 amino acids.

The V and J genes are TRBV30 and TRBJ2-5; D perhaps matches TRBD1 (6 bases). Per germline, CDR1 GTSNPN and CDR2 SVGIG (reference sequence). This CDR3 comprises 14 residues. Trimming pared 2 bases from V and 4 bases from J, leaving 14 bases between. This CDR3 is CAWSTGLGVETQYF. DNA of the CDR3: TGTGCCTGGAGTACAGGGTTAGGCGTAGAGACCCAGTACTTC.

The V and J genes are TRBV2 and TRBJ1-1; 9 positions agree with TRBD1. The V gene end was trimmed by 6 bases and the J gene end by 5 bases; junction bases not matched to a gene: 7. Germline CDR1 reads SNHLY; CDR2 reads FYNNEI. CDR3 length: 14 amino acids. CDR3 sequence: CASRVQGAGTEAFF. CDR3 bases: TGTGCCAGCAGAGTACAGGGGGCTGGAACTGAAGCTTTCTTT.

V and J are TRBV6-5 and TRBJ1-1, with D uncertain. The CDR3 runs to 15 residues. Germline values: CDR1 MNHEY, CDR2 SVGAGI. The V and J ends lost 7 bases and 0 bases respectively, with 15 bases between them. CDR3 sequence (DNA): TGTGCCAGCACCTCGGCCAGATTCATGAACACTGAAGCTTTCTTT. Residues: CASTSARFMNTEAFF.

In regard to this clone: Other DNA sequences in the same sample also yield this CDR3. The V and J genes are TRBV29-1 and TRBJ2-3; the match to TRBD1 covers 7 bases. Germline assignment: CDR1 SQVTM and CDR2 ANQGSEA. The CDR3 is 13 residues long. V shed 7 bases and J 1 base; nucleotides not matched to a gene: 5. The chain's CDR3 is CSARQGGTDTQYF. The CDR3 bases are TGCAGCGCCCGACAGGGCGGCACAGATACGCAGTATTTT.

The CDR3 nucleotides read TGTGCCAGCAGCTTAGTGGGCAGAAAGAACTACGAGCAGTACTTC. It is translated as CASSLVGRKNYEQYF. The chain joins TRBV7-6 to TRBJ2-7; D remains ambiguous. The CDR3 loop spans 15 amino acids. Germline V gene lookup returns CDR1 SGHVS and CDR2 FNYEAQ. With 1 base removed from V and 3 bases from J, the gap between germline ends came to 13 bases.

The chain carries TRBV6-5 and TRBJ2-2; no definite D call. The CDR3 is 16 residues long. V lost 2 bases and J 5 bases, leaving 15 bases between the germline ends. The V gene's germline CDR1 is MNHEY and CDR2 SVGAGI. The DNA for the CDR3 is TGTGCCAGCAGTTACGAGAGCCCCCGGAGAACCGGGGAGCTGTTTTTT. It yields the protein CASSYESPRRTGELFF.

This clone was found once. The chain joins TRBV5-4 to TRBJ1-2; D possibly corresponds to TRBD1 (6 bases). Germline values: CDR1 SGHNT, CDR2 YYREEE (reference sequence). The CDR3 has 14 residues. Trimming cost V 6 bases and J 6 bases, with 18 bases left between them. In DNA, the CDR3 is TGTGCCAGCACCCGAGGGGGGGCGTTCGATGGCTACACCTTC. Translated: CASTRGGAFDGYTF.

The chain couples TRBV27 to TRBJ1-6; 7 nucleotides agree with TRBD1. V shed 5 bases and J 0 bases; nucleotides not matched to a gene: 7. Germline values: CDR1 MNHEY, CDR2 SMNVEV (reference sequence). The CDR3 has 17 residues. In DNA, the CDR3 is TGTGCCAGCAGTCGGGACAGCGCGAGCTCCTATAATTCACCCCTCCACTTT. This codes for CASSRDSASSYNSPLHF.

The V and J genes are TRBV20-1 and TRBJ2-7; D is perhaps TRBD2 (5 bases). The V gene lost 3 bases and the J gene lost 9 bases, with 12 bases spanning the gap. Germline values: CDR1 DFQATT, CDR2 SNEGSKA (reference sequence). This CDR3 has 11 amino acids. The CDR3 sequence is CSARGENGQYF. CDR3 bases: TGCAGTGCTAGGGGAGAAAATGGGCAGTACTTC.

This chain uses TRBV9 with TRBJ2-2, with a tentative D call TRBD2 (7 bases). Germline V lookup: CDR1 SGDLS, CDR2 YYNGEE. The CDR3 contains 16 residues. V was pared by 2 bases and J by 6 bases, with 17 bases between. The CDR3 spells CASSVGGRILPGELFF. CDR3 sequence (DNA): TGTGCCAGCAGCGTCGGGGGGCGCATTCTACCCGGGGAGCTGTTTTTT.

The genes are TRBV19 and TRBJ1-6, with D possibly being TRBD1 (5 bases). CDR3 size: 16 residues. CDR1 is LNHDA and CDR2 is SQIVND in the germline V gene (reference sequence). V was shortened by 3 bases and J by 5 bases, with 14 bases between the two germline ends. CDR3 sequence reads: CASSMPSRGNNSPLHF. CDR3 nucleotides: TGTGCCAGTAGTATGCCCTCTCGGGGGAATAATTCACCCCTCCACTTT.

The rearrangement joins TRBV7-8 to TRBJ1-1, with D uncertain. V dropped 7 bases and J dropped 0 bases, with 15 bases sitting between them. The germline V gene has CDR1 SGHVS and CDR2 FQNEAQ. This CDR3 contains 15 residues. The CDR3 region has the DNA TGTGCCAGCACGGACCTTGCCGCTGTGAACACTGAAGCTTTCTTT. It encodes CASTDLAAVNTEAFF.

About this clone: The identical CDR3 is also encoded by other nucleotide sequences in the sample. The chain joins TRBV5-4 to TRBJ1-1; 9 bases fit TRBD1. J gave up 1 base and V 4 bases, and 2 bases lay outside the gene matches. Germline V CDR1 and CDR2: SGHNT, YYREEE (reference sequence). The CDR3 has 14 amino acids. CDR3 protein: CASSLDRGNTEAFF. The CDR3 bases are TGTGCCAGCAGCCTGGACAGGGGGAACACTGAAGCTTTCTTT.